These 20 T cell receptor beta chains came from one sample sequenced in a study of blood T cell repertoires in COVID-19. The method was immunoSEQ multiplex PCR; TCRdb's version includes in-frame clones alone and lacks a portion of them. The data hold over 140,000 clones, with roughly 76% observed a single time. Sample: peripheral blood. Receptors were obtained from a woman aged 45-65 years with active or convalescent COVID-19.

This chain connects TRBV7-8 to TRBJ2-7, with 7 bases matching TRBD1. Germline CDR1 and CDR2: SGHVS and FQNEAQ. The CDR3 consists of 13 residues. After removal of 5 bases from V and 4 bases from J, the junction contained 5 bases not matched to a gene. In DNA, the CDR3 is TGTGCCAGCAGCCTACAACAGGGGTACGAGCAGTACTTC. This encodes CASSLQQGYEQYF.

The J gene is TRBJ1-2, the V gene TRBV3-1 (or the pseudogene TRBV3-2); D is undetermined. CDR1 is LGHDT and CDR2 is YNNKEL in the germline V gene (reference sequence). The CDR3 length is 14 residues. V was trimmed by 0 bases and J by 2 bases, leaving 7 bases between them. The CDR3 is CASSQEAGNYGYTF. The CDR3 DNA follows: TGTGCCAGCAGCCAAGAGGCAGGAAACTATGGCTACACCTTC.

The chain carries TRBV15 and TRBJ1-5; TRBD1 matches at 7 bases. Germline V gene sequence: CDR1 LNHNV, CDR2 YYDKDF (reference sequence). The CDR3 has 16 residues. V was clipped by 0 bases and J by 3 bases; unmatched bases: 5. The CDR3 region is CATSRDSGQVNQPQHF. For the CDR3, the DNA is TGTGCCACCAGCAGAGATTCTGGACAGGTCAATCAGCCCCAGCATTTT.

The CDR3 protein is CASSLGLADYNEQFF. CDR3 DNA: TGTGCCAGCAGTCTGGGACTAGCGGACTACAATGAGCAGTTCTTC. V is TRBV6-5 and J is TRBJ2-1; 11 bases fit TRBD2. This CDR3 is built from 15 residues. The trim removed 5 bases at V and 3 bases at J, leaving 3 bases unmatched. Germline CDR1 and CDR2: MNHEY and SVGAGI.

The CDR3 loop reads CASSPRGSGANVLTF. The CDR3 DNA reads as TGTGCCAGCAGCCCCAGGGGCTCTGGGGCCAACGTCCTGACTTTC. The V call is TRBV4-2, the J call TRBJ2-6; TRBD1 might be the D (6 bases). The V gene's germline CDR1 is LGHNA and CDR2 YNFKEQ. This CDR3 is built from 15 residues. The ends were cut back, 4 bases at V and 0 bases at J, with 7 bases in the middle.

The J gene is TRBJ2-7, the V gene TRBV7-9, with TRBD1 matching 9 bases. J gave up 3 bases and V 0 bases, and 6 bases lay outside the gene matches. The CDR3 sequence is 16 residues long. From germline, CDR1 is SEHNR and CDR2 FQNEAQ (reference sequence). The CDR3 sequence: CASSLADRGARYEQYF. Written as DNA, the CDR3 is TGTGCCAGCAGCTTAGCCGACAGGGGGGCTCGCTACGAGCAGTACTTC.

The chain employs TRBV28 and TRBJ1-6; TRBD1 is a possible D gene (6 bases). Trimming removed 8 bases at V and 7 bases at J, with 18 bases between. This CDR3 is built from 15 residues. In germline, CDR1 is MDHEN, CDR2 SYDVKM. Here the CDR3 reads CASGLRGGANSPLHF. DNA for the CDR3: TGTGCCAGCGGCCTCAGGGGAGGGGCGAATTCACCCCTCCACTTT. Full variable domain (missing parts from reference TRBV28 and TRBJ1-6): DVKVTQSSRYLVKRTGEKVFLECVQDMDHENMFWYRQDPGLGLRLIYFSYDVKMKEKGDIPEGYSVSREKKERFSLILESASTNQTSMYLCASGLRGGANSPLHFGNGTRLTVT.

The V call is TRBV6-5, the J call TRBJ1-2; 9 bases map to TRBD1. Germline CDR1 reads MNHEY; CDR2 reads SVGAGI. The CDR3 consists of 13 residues. V lost 6 bases, J lost 6 bases, and 5 bases stayed unmatched. The CDR3 DNA reads TGTGCCAGCAGCAAAAACAGGGGGCATGGCTACACCTTC. Translation gives CASSKNRGHGYTF.

J is TRBJ2-2 and V is TRBV7-2, with D perhaps TRBD2 (5 bases). The germline V gene encodes CDR1 SGHTA and CDR2 FQGNSA. This CDR3 region has 17 residues. Deletions cut 5 bases from V and 1 base from J, with 17 bases between. In DNA, the CDR3 is TGTGCCAGCAGCCCGTGGGCTAGCCTCCTGAACACCGGGGAGCTGTTTTTT. It specifies CASSPWASLLNTGELFF.

This clone was picked up a small number of times. This chain uses TRBV29-1 with TRBJ1-4, with TRBD1 matching 8 bases. From germline, CDR1 is SQVTM and CDR2 ANQGSEA. This CDR3 is built from 13 residues. With 6 bases clipped from V and 8 bases from J, the junction kept 8 bases outside the gene matches. The CDR3 reads CSVVTGVGEKLFF. CDR3 bases: TGCAGCGTCGTGACAGGGGTTGGAGAAAAACTGTTTTTT.

V usage is TRBV10-3 and J usage is TRBJ1-6; D gene unclear. The V gene's germline CDR1 is ENHRY and CDR2 SYGVKD. V was clipped by 3 bases and J by 9 bases, with 18 bases between them. CDR3 length: 16 residues. CDR3 in amino acids: CAISESTLRGGSPLHF. In DNA form, the CDR3 reads TGTGCCATCAGTGAATCGACCCTCCGGGGTGGTTCACCCCTCCACTTT.

In nucleotides, the CDR3 is TGTGCCAGCAGCCCCCAAGCGGGAAGCTCTGGAAACACCATATATTTT. Protein product: CASSPQAGSSGNTIYF. The gene calls are TRBV7-2 and TRBJ1-3; D is uncertain. This CDR3 region has 16 residues. The germline V gene has CDR1 SGHTA and CDR2 FQGNSA. The V end lost 5 bases, the J end lost 0 bases, and 14 bases lay between the germline ends. Full variable domain (remainder filled in from reference TRBV7-2 and TRBJ1-3): GAGVSQSPSNKVTEKGKDVELRCDPISGHTALYWYRQSLGQGLEFLIYFQGNSAPDKSGLPSDRFSAERTGGSVSTLTIQRTQQEDSAVYLCASSPQAGSSGNTIYFGEGSWLTVV.

The chain has TRBV27 and TRBJ1-6; TRBD1 agrees at 9 bases. V lost 7 bases, J lost 6 bases, and 7 bases stayed unmatched. This CDR3 has 15 amino acids. Germline V gene data show CDR1 as MNHEY and CDR2 as SMNVEV (reference sequence). CDR3 nucleotide sequence: TGTGCCAGCACGGCCGGGACAGGGAGTAATTCACCCCTCCACTTT. Its translation is CASTAGTGSNSPLHF.

The V gene is TRBV30, the J gene TRBJ1-1; TRBD1 is a possible D gene (5 bases). The V and J ends lost 4 bases and 11 bases respectively, with 14 bases between them. The CDR3 covers 11 residues. Germline assignment: CDR1 GTSNPN and CDR2 SVGIG (reference sequence). CDR3 residues: CAWKGRAGAFF. CDR3 bases: TGTGCCTGGAAGGGGAGGGCTGGTGCTTTCTTT.

As regards this clone: This same CDR3 is encoded by further DNA sequences in the sample. The chain employs TRBV3-1 (or the pseudogene TRBV3-2) and TRBJ1-4; D is unresolved. Germline CDR1 and CDR2: LGHDT and YNNKEL (reference sequence). Trimming took off 3 bases at V and 11 bases at J, with 7 bases between the two ends. This CDR3 spans 11 amino acids. The CDR3 coding sequence is TGTGCCAGCAGCCAGGGAGGGAAACTGTTTTTT. It codes for CASSQGGKLFF.

The rearrangement joins TRBV18 to TRBJ2-1, with 7 bases fitting TRBD1. This CDR3 spans 14 amino acids. Germline V gene sequence: CDR1 KGHSH, CDR2 LQKENI. V dropped 4 bases and J dropped 6; count of bases not matched to a gene: 6. The chain's CDR3 is CASSLRDSTNEQFF. In DNA form, the CDR3 reads TGTGCCAGCTCACTCCGGGACAGTACCAATGAGCAGTTCTTC.

This chain uses TRBV24-1 with TRBJ2-1; no definite D call. The length of the CDR3 is 11 residues. Germline loops: CDR1 KGHDR, CDR2 SFDVKD. V was pared by 6 bases and J by 5 bases, with 4 bases between. The CDR3 DNA follows: TGTGCCACCAGTCATCACAATGAGCAGTTCTTC. This sequence encodes CATSHHNEQFF.

The chain combines TRBV7-2 with TRBJ1-1, with 8 bases identical to TRBD1. The V and J ends lost 8 bases and 1 base, in that order; junction bases with no gene match: 3. The germline gives CDR1 SGHTA, CDR2 FQGNSA. The CDR3 runs 13 residues. Here the CDR3 DNA reads TGTGCCAGCGGACAGGGACCGAACACTGAAGCTTTCTTT. It is translated as CASGQGPNTEAFF.

The chain recombines TRBV7-2 with TRBJ1-5; D is unclear. The germline CDR1 and CDR2 sequences are SGHTA and FQGNSA. V lost 4 bases, J lost 5 bases, and 15 bases lay in between. CDR3 length: 15 amino acids. In DNA form, the CDR3 reads TGTGCCAGCAGCTACGCACTGGGCCCGGATCAGCCCCAGCATTTT. It yields the protein CASSYALGPDQPQHF.

This chain joins TRBV2 and TRBJ2-1; 14 positions agree with TRBD2. The V gene's germline CDR1 is SNHLY and CDR2 FYNNEI. J lost 12 bases, V lost 6 bases, and 4 bases had no gene match. The CDR3 consists of 13 residues. In nucleotides, the CDR3 is TGTGCCAGCAGGGGACTAGCGGGAGAAAGGCAGTTCTTC. Its protein product is CASRGLAGERQFF.